This T cell receptor (beta chain) was profiled in a study of T cell repertoires in cytomegalovirus infection (dated by TCRdb to between 2018 and 2021). Background for the entire study: The peptide stimulations were aimed at well-studied HLA-B-restricted epitopes as well as recently identified HLA-C-restricted CMV epitopes, whose presentation resists viral immunomodulation. Donor HLA type was relevant to the analysis, because carriage of CMV infection together with the matching HLA type was indicated by public TCR beta signatures.

This clonotype was detected ten times or more. Its antigen is currently not known. Base qualities are not at hand, and no much larger clone is one base apart. Overall results and qualifications from the work: Carriers of CMV infection plus the relevant HLA type were discriminated by the cumulative frequency of public TCR beta family members in the study cohort and in an independent approximately 360-donor cohort. The ex vivo response was dominated by HLA-C-restricted CMV-specific TCR beta clonotypes, which also provided the single most frequent clonotype in two of eight donors.

CDR1 and CDR2, looked up from the germline V gene (reference sequence), are SEHNR and FQNEAQ. From its cysteine to its phenylalanine, the CDR3 spans 11 amino acids. Only CDR3 DNA remains: 33 bases, in frame from the first base. TCRdb records Illumina HiSeq 1500 as the sequencer. The public reads were reprocessed in TCRdb via fastp at Q25 and MiXCR, keeping in-frame beta chains. A single entry per CDR3 protein holds the most common genes and DNA from its merged rows. In this sample the table shows roughly 990,000 distinct CDR3 sequences, approximately 31% of which occur a single time. The ten largest clones add up to about an eighth of the sample. The treatment or condition label, read with the paper, signifies: in vitro stimulation with specific CMV peptide epitopes to enrich CMV-specific T cells.

This TCR derives from a human donor in good health (CMV status not recorded). Some clones in this sample may be carry-over from other donors' samples. This chain is built from TRBV7-9 and TRBJ2-7; a weak D assignment points to TRBD1 (6 bases agree). The J call may be incorrect, as the DNA end agrees better with TRBJ2-3. The material sequenced was cultured CD8+ T cells from PBMCs, taken from culture after CMV antigen stimulation. CDR3 reads: CASSLTGEQYF. The DNA is TGTGCCAGCAGTCTGACAGGAGAGCAGTATTTT.